These 14 T cell receptor beta chains share one sample of origin, sequenced in a study of CD8 T cells in ankylosing spondylitis. General study points: Typical of ankylosing spondylitis blood, it appeared, was a TCR beta motif of several highly homologous variants.

No antigen has been assigned to these receptors. MiXCR, run by TCRdb on the 5' RACE reads, gives a single entry per CDR3 protein. Among around 770,000 distinct CDR3 sequences listed, over 9.5% were seen once. The sequencing sample was made of blood, either unsorted or a sorted T cell fraction (not recorded which). All receptors derive from a male donor with ankylosing spondylitis.

The V and J genes are TRBV5-4 and TRBJ2-6, with D possibly TRBD2 on 5 matching bases. The CDR3 is 18 amino acids. Trimming removed 5 bases from V and 0 bases from J, with 18 bases in between. CDR1 SGHNT and CDR2 YYREEE come from the germline V gene (reference sequence). The CDR3 DNA is TGTGCCAGCAGGGGAGTCGGGGATCATGACTCTGGGGCCAACGTCCTGACTTTC. It translates to CASRGVGDHDSGANVLTF.

This clonotype was counted a few times. This chain links TRBV11-1 with TRBJ2-1; 13 nucleotides agree with TRBD2. Looked up from germline, CDR1 is SGHAT and CDR2 is FQDESV (reference sequence). CDR3 length: 16 residues. Trimming cost V 5 bases and J 4 bases; bases outside gene matches: 5. The CDR3 nucleotides are TGTGCCAGCAGCCGGGGACTAGCGGGGATATACAATGAGCAGTTCTTC. This encodes CASSRGLAGIYNEQFF.

This clonotype showed up just a few times. This chain links TRBV5-1 with TRBJ1-1, with a weak D call TRBD1 (6 bases). Between the trimmed V and J ends, which lost 0 bases and 4 bases, there was a span of 22 bases. Per the germline V gene, CDR1 is SGHRS and CDR2 is YFSETQ. The CDR3 is 18 amino acids. The CDR3 nucleotides are TGCGCCAGCAGCTTGGTTCCGAGCACAGGGAGGTTAGGCACTGAAGCTTTCTTT. Translation gives CASSLVPSTGRLGTEAFF.

The chain has TRBV7-2 and TRBJ2-4, with D possibly TRBD2 on 6 matching bases. CDR1 SGHTA and CDR2 FQGNSA come from the germline V gene. Deletions cut 5 bases from V and 6 bases from J, with 14 bases between. The CDR3 runs 14 residues. The CDR3 bases are TGTGCCAGCAGCCGACCGGGAGAGGGAAACATTCAGTACTTC. This gives the protein CASSRPGEGNIQYF. Together with reference TRBV7-2 and TRBJ2-4, the CDR3 gives the full variable domain: GAGVSQSPSNKVTEKGKDVELRCDPISGHTALYWYRQSLGQGLEFLIYFQGNSAPDKSGLPSDRFSAERTGGSVSTLTIQRTQQEDSAVYLCASSRPGEGNIQYFGAGTRLSVL.

V gene TRBV6-1 combines with J gene TRBJ1-2, with D hard to call. The germline V gene encodes CDR1 MNHNS and CDR2 SASEGT. V was shortened by 3 bases and J by 1 base, with 9 bases between the two germline ends. The CDR3 covers 14 residues. CDR3 region: CASSDKDYNYGYTF. CDR3 coding DNA: TGTGCCAGCAGTGATAAGGACTATAACTATGGCTACACCTTC.

This clonotype was counted only a few times. The V call is TRBV6-5, the J call TRBJ1-6; TRBD1 might be the D (5 bases). The CDR3 is 17 residues long. Germline CDR1 and CDR2: MNHEY and SVGAGI. The germline V and J ends were trimmed by 0 bases and 6 bases, with 15 bases remaining between them. The CDR3 region is CASSYSTPGPLNSPLHF. The CDR3 DNA sequence: TGTGCCAGCAGTTACTCGACCCCGGGACCGCTTAATTCACCCCTCCACTTT.

This clonotype came up many times. The rearrangement joins TRBV7-9 to TRBJ1-5; TRBD1 aligns across 7 bases. Germline values: CDR1 SEHNR, CDR2 FQNEAQ (reference sequence). The CDR3 has 14 residues. The trim removed 5 bases at V and 4 bases at J, leaving 5 bases unmatched. The DNA of the CDR3 is TGTGCCAGCAGCAGTGACAGGGATAATCAGCCCCAGCATTTT. As protein: CASSSDRDNQPQHF.

This clonotype occurred a few times. The junction differs from germline at one of its ends, possibly a read error. V gene TRBV7-2 combines with J gene TRBJ2-1, with 9 bases identical to TRBD1. Germline lookup yields CDR1 SGHTA and CDR2 FQGNSA. This CDR3 region has 13 residues. The CDR3 region has the DNA TGTGCCAGCAGCAGGGACCGGGACAGGGTAATCGTCTTC. This translates into CASSRDRDRVIVF.

This clonotype has just a few counts. The chain carries TRBV20-1 and TRBJ2-2; TRBD2 matches 13 bases. The CDR3 sequence is 16 residues long. Germline values: CDR1 DFQATT, CDR2 SNEGSKA (reference sequence). The junction had 9 bases not matched to a gene; V was cut back by 6 bases and J by 5 bases. For the CDR3, the DNA is TGCAGTGCCCCGGGACTAGCGGGGTTGGGGACCGGGGAGCTGTTTTTT. This encodes CSAPGLAGLGTGELFF.

This clonotype occurred a few times. The chain combines TRBV27 with TRBJ2-7; perhaps D is TRBD1 or TRBD2 (5 bases each). CDR3 length: 12 residues. Germline values: CDR1 MNHEY, CDR2 SMNVEV (reference sequence). V shed 4 bases and J shed 12 bases, with 16 bases lying between them. The CDR3 DNA sequence: TGTGCCAGCAGTTCCGGGACGCGACTTTTGTACTTC. Protein sequence: CASSSGTRLLYF.

This clonotype showed up many times. This chain links TRBV20-1 with TRBJ2-5; D is possibly TRBD1 (5 bases). The CDR3 has 12 residues. Trimming removed 5 bases at V and 2 bases at J, with 9 bases between. Germline V CDR1 and CDR2: DFQATT, SNEGSKA (reference sequence). The CDR3 loop is CSAFRDQETQYF. The CDR3 region has the DNA TGCAGTGCTTTCAGGGATCAAGAGACCCAGTACTTC.

This clonotype came up a few times. This chain connects TRBV20-1 to TRBJ1-2; 11 nucleotides align to TRBD1. The CDR3 sequence is 12 residues long. The junction had 3 bases not matched to a gene; V was cut back by 5 bases and J by 7 bases. In germline, CDR1 is DFQATT, CDR2 SNEGSKA (reference sequence). The CDR3 DNA follows: TGCAGTGCTGGACAGGGGGCGGTTGGCTACACCTTC. It encodes CSAGQGAVGYTF.

This sequence joins TRBV5-6 and TRBJ1-1, with D maybe TRBD1 (6 bases). The CDR3 is 15 amino acids. The germline gives CDR1 SGHDT, CDR2 YYEEEE. V was clipped by 6 bases and J by 1 base, with 16 bases between them. The CDR3: CASILLGGANTEAFF. In DNA, the CDR3 is TGTGCCAGCATCCTACTTGGGGGGGCGAACACTGAAGCTTTCTTT.

This clonotype was observed a handful of times. The rearrangement links TRBV10-3 to TRBJ2-1, with D tentatively TRBD1 or TRBD2 (5 bases each). CDR3 size: 13 residues. In germline, CDR1 is ENHRY, CDR2 SYGVKD. Trimming stripped 3 bases from V and 9 bases from J, with 12 bases between. The CDR3 nucleotides read TGTGCCATCAGTGATCAATTGAGGGGTGAGCAGTTCTTC. Protein: CAISDQLRGEQFF.